The following is a T cell receptor beta chain sequence with its context. Trimming took 1 base from V and 4 from J; bases not matched to a gene: 6. Germline CDR1 reads LNHNV; CDR2 reads YYDKDF (reference sequence). This CDR3 is built from 16 residues. The data were taken from a study of shared T cell receptors in the human thymus. Clones were read by immunoSEQ multiplex PCR, and TCRdb kept only the in-frame ones, dropping some. The sample lists hundreds of thousands of clones, 80% to 90% seen once, with about 0.011% in the top ten. The sample also formed part of further work on human thymus T cells. As that report states: Healthy Finnish infants undergoing corrective surgery for congenital heart defects provided the donor material. Resections obtained during corrective heart surgery supplied the thymus tissue. The related literature has documented a marked overlap of thymic repertoires among unrelated individuals.

The gene calls are TRBV15 and TRBJ2-5, with TRBD2 identical over 10 bases. Material for sequencing was thymocytes. The clonotype originates from a girl less than two years old with a congenital heart defect. The CDR3 loop is CATSRAQRGGRETQYF. CDR3 coding DNA: TGTGCCACCAGCAGAGCCCAGCGGGGGGGAAGAGAGACCCAGTACTTC.